One and the same sample provided the 10 T cell receptor beta chains below, sequenced in a study of blood T cells in healthy people across ages. A second about 7 to 11 cycle PCR used barcoded and J-beta primers. TCRdb re-called the 5' RACE reads with MiXCR, one entry per CDR3 protein. The sample includes 700,000 to 850,000 distinct CDR3 sequences, less than 70% seen only once; the top ten take approximately 40%. Specimen: blood. The receptor set was obtained from an older man in good health.

Regarding this clonotype: One end of the junction does not line up with germline, which may come from a read error. The V and J genes are TRBV20-1 and TRBJ2-1; no definite D call. The CDR3 is made up of 11 amino acids. Germline values: CDR1 DFQATT, CDR2 SNEGSKA (reference sequence). The CDR3 loop reads CSARGGNEQFF. As DNA, the CDR3 is TGCAGTGCCAGAGGCGGCAATGAGCAGTTCTTC.

J is TRBJ2-1 and V is TRBV28; TRBD2 is a possible D gene (6 bases). The CDR3 covers 13 residues. With 7 bases removed from V and 8 bases from J, the gap between germline ends came to 15 bases. Germline CDR1 and CDR2: MDHEN and SYDVKM. The DNA of the CDR3 is TGTGCCAGCACCTACGCGGGGTGGGATGAGCAGTTCTTC. This gives the protein CASTYAGWDEQFF. The full variable domain, with the rest looked up from reference TRBV28 and TRBJ2-1, is DVKVTQSSRYLVKRTGEKVFLECVQDMDHENMFWYRQDPGLGLRLIYFSYDVKMKEKGDIPEGYSVSREKKERFSLILESASTNQTSMYLCASTYAGWDEQFFGPGTRLTVL.

This sequence joins TRBV20-1 and TRBJ2-5, with 10 bases fitting TRBD1. This CDR3 has 14 residues. The V and J ends lost 3 bases and 5 bases, in that order; junction bases with no gene match: 6. Germline CDR1 reads DFQATT; CDR2 reads SNEGSKA (reference sequence). CDR3 amino acids: CSASRTGGPETQYF. CDR3 in DNA: TGCAGTGCTAGCCGGACAGGGGGGCCGGAGACCCAGTACTTC.

The chain is built from TRBV2 and TRBJ2-4, with D possibly TRBD1 on 6 matching bases. The end of the DNA fits TRBJ2-7 better, so the J call may be wrong. There are 13 residues in the CDR3. Germline-derived CDR1 and CDR2 are SNHLY and FYNNEI. CDR3 loop: CASRTDLSYEQYF. DNA for the CDR3: TGTGCCAGCCGGACAGACCTCTCCTACGAGCAGTACTTC.

This clonotype has only a few counts. The rearrangement uses TRBV12-3 or TRBV12-4 and TRBJ2-5, with no clear D. Trimming took 2 bases from V and 5 from J, leaving 9 bases between them. The CDR3 loop spans 13 amino acids. Written as DNA, the CDR3 is TGTGCCAGCAGTTTACGCAGAAGCGAGACCCAGTACTTC. It yields the protein CASSLRRSETQYF.

V gene TRBV4-1 combines with J gene TRBJ2-3; D could derive from TRBD1 or TRBD2 (5 bases each). The CDR3 has 14 amino acids. Between the trimmed V and J ends, which lost 0 bases and 14 bases, there was a span of 18 bases. Per the germline V gene, CDR1 is MGHRA and CDR2 is YSYEKL. CDR3 loop: CASSQDSRGRYAYF. For the CDR3, the DNA is TGCGCCAGCAGCCAAGATTCGAGGGGCAGATACGCGTATTTT.

The chain carries TRBV18 and TRBJ2-5; D uncertain. The CDR3 contains 13 residues. V lost 1 base, J lost 3 bases, and 6 bases lay in between. Germline loops: CDR1 KGHSH, CDR2 LQKENI. The DNA for the CDR3 is TGTGCCAGCTCACCACAGTCAGAAGAGACCCAGTACTTC. Translating gives CASSPQSEETQYF.

The chain is built from TRBV20-1 and TRBJ2-7; D gene uncertain. With 5 bases removed from V and 4 bases from J, the gap between germline ends came to 21 bases. The V gene's germline CDR1 is DFQATT and CDR2 SNEGSKA (reference sequence). The length of the CDR3 is 15 residues. The CDR3 loop is CSAQTPGTRSYEQYF. The DNA for the CDR3 is TGCAGTGCTCAAACCCCGGGTACCCGGAGTTACGAGCAGTACTTC.

The gene calls are TRBV29-1 and TRBJ1-1, with D unclear. The CDR3 runs 11 residues. CDR1 SQVTM and CDR2 ANQGSEA come from the germline V gene. V was cut by 4 bases and J by 5 bases, with 8 bases left in between. The CDR3 DNA reads as TGCAGCGTTGCAGGACGGACTGAAGCTTTCTTT. Its translation is CSVAGRTEAFF.

CDR3: CAHRAGGAHEQFF. The CDR3, as DNA: TGTGCCCATAGGGCGGGAGGCGCACATGAGCAGTTCTTC. The gene calls are TRBV28 and TRBJ2-1; TRBD2 matches 8 bases. Germline values: CDR1 MDHEN, CDR2 SYDVKM. CDR3 size: 13 residues. J was trimmed by 8 bases and V by 11 bases; bases with no gene match: 11.